This T cell receptor (beta chain) emerged from a study of glioma-infiltrating T cells after dendritic cell vaccination. Looked up from germline, CDR1 is SGHDT and CDR2 is YYEEEE. V was pared by 1 base and J by 4 bases, with 4 bases of the junction left unmatched. The CDR3 has 14 residues. Here immunoSEQ multiplex PCR was the method, and the copy in TCRdb shows in-frame clones only, minus some. The table records some 87,000 clones, roughly 84% of them present only once. PBMC were collected before vaccination, two weeks after the third vaccination, and at progression. The input for sequencing was blood, taken before dendritic cell vaccination. V gene TRBV5-6 combines with J gene TRBJ1-1, with TRBD1 matching 7 bases. The sequence derives from a human donor with glioblastoma. The CDR3 here is CASSLPQGGTEAFF. In DNA form, the CDR3 reads TGTGCCAGCAGCTTGCCTCAGGGGGGCACTGAAGCTTTCTTT. Using reference TRBV5-6 and TRBJ1-1 for the parts outside the CDR3, the full variable domain is DAGVTQSPTHLIKTRGQQVTLRCSPKSGHDTVSWYQQALGQGPQFIFQYYEEEERQRGNFPDRFSGHQFPNYSSELNVNALLLGDSALYLCASSLPQGGTEAFFGQGTRLTVV.